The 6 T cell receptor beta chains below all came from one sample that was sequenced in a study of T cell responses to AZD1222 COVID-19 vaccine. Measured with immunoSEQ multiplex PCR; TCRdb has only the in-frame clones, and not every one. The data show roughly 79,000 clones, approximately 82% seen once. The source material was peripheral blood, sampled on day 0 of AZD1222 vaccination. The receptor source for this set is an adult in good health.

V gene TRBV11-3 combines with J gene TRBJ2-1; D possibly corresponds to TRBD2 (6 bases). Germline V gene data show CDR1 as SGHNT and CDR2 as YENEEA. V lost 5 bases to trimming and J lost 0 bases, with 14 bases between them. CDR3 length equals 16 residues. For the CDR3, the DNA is TGTGCCAGCAGCCTGACTAGTTCCCCCTCCTACAATGAGCAGTTCTTC. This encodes CASSLTSSPSYNEQFF.

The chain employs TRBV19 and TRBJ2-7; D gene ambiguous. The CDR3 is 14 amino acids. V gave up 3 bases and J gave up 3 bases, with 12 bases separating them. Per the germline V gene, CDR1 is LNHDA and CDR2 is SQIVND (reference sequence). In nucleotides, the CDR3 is TGTGCCAGTAGTATCCATGGGGTCGGCTACGAGCAGTACTTC. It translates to CASSIHGVGYEQYF.

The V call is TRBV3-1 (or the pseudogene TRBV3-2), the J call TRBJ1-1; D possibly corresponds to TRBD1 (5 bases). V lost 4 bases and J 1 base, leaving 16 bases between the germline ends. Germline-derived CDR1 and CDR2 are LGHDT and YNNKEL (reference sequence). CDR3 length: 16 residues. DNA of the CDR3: TGTGCCAGCAGCCCCCAGGGAGGCACAGGGAACACTGAAGCTTTCTTT. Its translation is CASSPQGGTGNTEAFF.

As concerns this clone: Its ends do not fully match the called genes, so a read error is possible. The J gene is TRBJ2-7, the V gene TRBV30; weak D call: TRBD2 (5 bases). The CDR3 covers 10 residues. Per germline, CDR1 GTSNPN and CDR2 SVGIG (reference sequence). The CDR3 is CAWGVARLNF. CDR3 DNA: TGTGCCTGGGGGGTAGCGCGTCTGAACTTC.

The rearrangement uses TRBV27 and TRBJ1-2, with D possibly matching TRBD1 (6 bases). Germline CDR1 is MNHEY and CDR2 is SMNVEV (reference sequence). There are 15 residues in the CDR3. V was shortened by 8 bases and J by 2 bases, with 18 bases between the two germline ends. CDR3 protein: CASRTAGGGNYGYTF. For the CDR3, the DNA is TGTGCCAGCCGCACCGCGGGGGGGGGCAACTATGGCTACACCTTC.

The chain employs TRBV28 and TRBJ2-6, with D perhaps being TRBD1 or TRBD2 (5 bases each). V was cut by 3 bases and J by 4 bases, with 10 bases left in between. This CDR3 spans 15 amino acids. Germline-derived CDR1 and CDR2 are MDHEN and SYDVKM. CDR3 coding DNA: TGTGCCAGCAGTTTGGCCGGGGCGGGGGCCAACGTCCTGACTTTC. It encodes CASSLAGAGANVLTF.